There are many counts of the clone carrying this T cell receptor (beta chain). The antigen remains undetermined. Approximately 500 ng RNA was reverse transcribed with alpha and beta constant-region primers. Each of the alpha and beta chains got its own library through chain-specific third strand synthesis with indices. Each CDR3 protein gets one entry after TCRdb re-called the 5' RACE reads with MiXCR. The sample shows some 9,600 distinct CDR3 sequences, approximately 7% of them seen only once. Trimming removed 6 bases at V and 0 bases at J, with 18 bases between. The CDR3 covers 17 residues. Per germline, CDR1 MNHEY and CDR2 SVGAGI. These data are taken from a study of HIV-infected patients and healthy controls. Findings and caveats of the study: The authors saw processing only sixteen HIV-infected individuals as a major limitation on generality. Mean usage of eight alpha and eight beta V genes differed significantly in HIV-infected patients versus controls.

Whole blood was used without fractionation, so all unsorted peripheral T cells were included. The TCR originated in an adult with HIV infection. The specimen was blood, collected before antiretroviral therapy. This sequence joins TRBV6-5 and TRBJ1-5; D might be TRBD1 (5 bases). The chain's CDR3 is CASRRGTTGHSNQPQHF. Written as DNA, the CDR3 is TGTGCCAGCAGGAGAGGGACTACCGGTCATAGCAATCAGCCCCAGCATTTT.